A selection of T cell receptor beta chains follows, all from one sample in a study of cytomegalovirus exposure and HLA in healthy donors. Profiled with immunoSEQ multiplex PCR; TCRdb holds only in-frame clones, not every one. The table shows around 190,000 clones, with 80% occurring only once. Sequenced material: PBMCs. Receptors originate from a man aged 35-49 years in good health and CMV-seronegative. Each CDR3 is given with its conserved first and last residue. Fields, in order: V gene, clone size, D gene, J gene, CDR3 DNA, CDR3 protein. The D gene is left open where the match is weak. Clone size appears in some rows only: once, few, many, or a class for an expanded clone.

>TRBV19|-|TRBD2|TRBJ2-7
TGTGCCAGTGGGGGGGAGACTACCTACGAGCAGTACTTC
CASGGETTYEQYF
>TRBV9|few|TRBD2|TRBJ2-1
TGTGCCAGCAGTCCTAGCGGGAGAGGTGAGCAGTTCTTC
CASSPSGRGEQFF
>TRBV7-9|-|TRBD1|TRBJ2-1
TGTGCCAGCAGCTCCGACAGGGGGGGATACAATGAGCAGTTCTTC
CASSSDRGGYNEQFF
>TRBV6-1|-|TRBD2|TRBJ2-7
TGTGCCAGCAGCGCTAGCGGATACTACGAGCAGTACTTC
CASSASGYYEQYF
>TRBV12-5|-|TRBD1|TRBJ1-5
TGTGCTAGTGGTTTGGGACTCGTCAGGGGGCATCAACCCCAGCATTTT
CASGLGLVRGHQPQHF
>TRBV19|-|TRBD2|TRBJ2-2
TGTGCCAGTAGTAGTAGCGGGGGGGCAACCGGGGAGCTGTTTTTT
CASSSSGGATGELFF
>TRBV7-6|-|-|TRBJ2-5
TGTGCCAGCAGCTTAGGGCGGGGAGTAGCGCAAGAGACCCAGTACTTC
CASSLGRGVAQETQYF
>TRBV7-3|-|-|TRBJ2-7
TGTGCCAGCAGCTTAACGGGGACTTCATACGAGCAGTACTTC
CASSLTGTSYEQYF
>TRBV18|-|TRBD1|TRBJ1-1
TGTGCCAGCTCCCGGGACAGAGGGTTAGAAGCTTTCTTT
CASSRDRGLEAFF
>TRBV7-8|few|-|TRBJ2-1
TGTGCCAGCAGCTTCCCCGGGAGCGAGCAGTTCTTC
CASSFPGSEQFF
>TRBV5-1|-|-|TRBJ2-2
TGCGCCAGCAGCCCCCGGGAGAACACCGGGGAGCTGTTTTTT
CASSPRENTGELFF
>TRBV5-6|-|TRBD1|TRBJ2-3
TGTGCCAGCAGCCGGGGGACAGGGGGAACAGATACGCAGTATTTT
CASSRGTGGTDTQYF
>TRBV18|-|-|TRBJ2-3
TGTGCCAGCTCACCACGCGGAGGGGGCGGAATGAGCACAGATACGCAGTATTTT
CASSPRGGGGMSTDTQYF
>TRBV7-2|-|-|TRBJ1-2
TGTGCCAGCAGCCCACCCACGACAGTGATCTATGGCTACACCTTC
CASSPPTTVIYGYTF
>TRBV30|-|TRBD1|TRBJ2-7
TGTGCCTGCCGCCGGGACAGTGGCTACGAGCAGTACTTC
CACRRDSGYEQYF
>TRBV7-2|-|TRBD2|TRBJ2-1
TGTGCCAGCAGCTTTCTAGCGGGAGGTAACAATGAGCAGTTCTTC
CASSFLAGGNNEQFF
>TRBV7-9|-|TRBD1|TRBJ1-2
TGTGCCAGCAGCTCGACAGGGCATGATTCTGGCTACACCTTC
CASSSTGHDSGYTF
>TRBV28|few|-|TRBJ1-1
TGTGCCAGCAGTTTATACCAAAGGGGCGCTGAAGCTTTCTTT
CASSLYQRGAEAFF
>TRBV5-4|-|TRBD2|TRBJ2-3
TGTGCCAGCAGCTTGGGGCGGGGGGCTAGCACAGATACGCAGTATTTT
CASSLGRGASTDTQYF
>TRBV5-6|few|TRBD1|TRBJ1-1
TGTGCCAGCAGCTGGATAGACAGGGGGGCGACTGAAGCTTTCTTT
CASSWIDRGATEAFF
>TRBV7-2|-|-|TRBJ2-3
TGTGCCAGCAGCTTTTCCCTCCACAGGATAAGCACAGATACGCAGTATTTT
CASSFSLHRISTDTQYF
>TRBV10-1|-|TRBD2|TRBJ2-1
TGCGCCAGCAGTGAGTTTCTAGCGGGGCACAATGAGCAGTTCTTC
CASSEFLAGHNEQFF
>TRBV2|-|-|TRBJ2-7
TGTGCCAGCAGACCTGACAGCTACGAGCAGTACTTC
CASRPDSYEQYF
>TRBV29-1|-|TRBD2|TRBJ2-1
TGCAGCGATCGGGGGGGGAATTCCTACAATGAGCAGTTCTTC
CSDRGGNSYNEQFF
>TRBV9|-|TRBD2|TRBJ2-5
TGTGCCAGCAGCGTGGGGACTAGCGAAGAGACCCAGTACTTC
CASSVGTSEETQYF
>TRBV14|few|TRBD1|TRBJ1-4
TGTGCCAGCAGCCAAGGGACGGGACAGGGGAGTGAAAAACTGTTTTTT
CASSQGTGQGSEKLFF
>TRBV27|-|-|TRBJ1-6
TGTGCCAGCAGTTTTTTCTCCCCCGGGAGGGGGAGCTCCTATAATTCACCCCTCCACTTT
CASSFFSPGRGSSYNSPLHF